Sequencing of this T cell receptor beta chain was carried out in a study of control samples from healthy donors and cancer patients. This clone has just one count. The repertoire was sequenced with immunoSEQ multiplex PCR; TCRdb's copy has only in-frame clones and lacks some. The repertoire holds 100,000 or so clones, approximately 81% seen once, with more than 9% in the top ten. The receptor was derived from a woman aged 30 to 39 in good health. Sequenced sample: blood.

The chain's CDR3 is CASSTPRAGGNTIYF. The DNA of the CDR3 is TGTGCCAGCAGTACCCCCAGGGCCGGTGGAAACACCATATATTTT. The chain carries TRBV6-5 and TRBJ1-3, with D perhaps TRBD1 (5 bases). Trimming took off 5 bases at V and 3 bases at J, with 14 bases between the two ends. The CDR3 totals 15 residues. CDR1 is MNHEY, CDR2 SVGAGI, per germline.